The 20 T cell receptor beta chains reported below all come from one sample, sequenced in a study of a mutant IDH1 vaccine in newly diagnosed glioma. As for time point: week 47, end of study. Every vaccine dose comprised 300 ug of mutant IDH1 20-mer peptide plus topical imiquimod. TCRdb keeps only in-frame clones here, not all; method: immunoSEQ multiplex PCR. The repertoire consists of about 94,000 clones, with about 90% occurring once and the leading ten covering over 0.6%. Antigen specificity for these receptors is unknown. Sequences were derived from PBMCs, sampled from a glioma patient whose treatment included an IDH1 peptide vaccine. These receptors originate from a woman between 45 and 60 years old with glioma.

The chain couples TRBV5-1 to TRBJ2-7; D uncertain. Germline-derived CDR1 and CDR2 are SGHRS and YFSETQ. CDR3 length: 12 amino acids. Trimming pared 2 bases from V and 4 bases from J, leaving 7 bases between. The CDR3, as DNA: TGCGCCAGCAGCTTCACCCGATACGAGCAGTACTTC. Translation gives CASSFTRYEQYF.

Notes on this clone: Distinct nucleotide sequences in the sample also encode this CDR3. The chain employs TRBV9 and TRBJ2-3; maybe TRBD2 (6 bases). The V gene lost 0 bases and the J gene lost 0 bases, with 11 bases spanning the gap. Germline V gene sequence: CDR1 SGDLS, CDR2 YYNGEE. CDR3 length: 16 residues. CDR3 bases: TGTGCCAGCAGCGTAGGTAGCGGAGGTAGCACAGATACGCAGTATTTT. Residues: CASSVGSGGSTDTQYF. The whole variable domain, filled in from reference TRBV9 and TRBJ2-3, reads DSGVTQTPKHLITATGQRVTLRCSPRSGDLSVYWYQQSLDQGLQFLIQYYNGEERAKGNILERFSAQQFPDLHSELNLSSLELGDSALYFCASSVGSGGSTDTQYFGPGTRLTVL.

This CDR3 reads CASKSGLAGIYEQYF. CDR3 nucleotide sequence: TGTGCCAGCAAATCGGGACTAGCGGGAATCTACGAGCAGTACTTC. The rearrangement links TRBV27 to TRBJ2-7; 13 nucleotides match TRBD2. Trimming cost V 7 bases and J 3 bases; bases outside gene matches: 6. The germline V gene encodes CDR1 MNHEY and CDR2 SMNVEV (reference sequence). This CDR3 is built from 15 residues.

J is TRBJ2-7 and V is TRBV7-9; perhaps TRBD2 as D (5 bases). CDR1 and CDR2 from the germline V gene are SEHNR and FQNEAQ (reference sequence). V was cut by 5 bases and J by 3 bases, with 11 bases left in between. CDR3 size: 13 residues. This chain's CDR3 is CASSLSGIYEQYF. Written as DNA, the CDR3 is TGTGCCAGCAGCCTATCCGGGATCTACGAGCAGTACTTC.

This chain joins TRBV30 and TRBJ1-2; no reliable D call. The CDR3 sequence is 15 residues long. V lost 4 bases and J 4 bases, leaving 19 bases between the germline ends. Germline V lookup: CDR1 GTSNPN, CDR2 SVGIG (reference sequence). CDR3 in DNA: TGTGCCTGGACGTTACCAGACCAATTCATCTATGGCTACACCTTC. This gives the protein CAWTLPDQFIYGYTF.

This clone has more than one count but fewer than ten. V usage is TRBV5-1 and J usage is TRBJ2-2; D possibly corresponds to TRBD2 (6 bases). V dropped 7 bases and J dropped 1 base, with 14 bases sitting between them. The germline V gene encodes CDR1 SGHRS and CDR2 YFSETQ. CDR3 length: 15 amino acids. The CDR3 sequence: CASSWGSGNTGELFF. The DNA of the CDR3 is TGCGCCAGCTCTTGGGGTAGCGGGAACACCGGGGAGCTGTTTTTT.

The chain has TRBV5-4 and TRBJ2-7; D is unresolved. The germline V and J ends were trimmed by 2 bases and 3 bases, with 15 bases remaining between them. CDR3 length: 15 residues. Per the germline V gene, CDR1 is SGHNT and CDR2 is YYREEE (reference sequence). CDR3 sequence (DNA): TGTGCCAGCAGCTTAGGTGCTACAACGCTCTACGAGCAGTACTTC. It specifies CASSLGATTLYEQYF.

The chain carries TRBV5-1 and TRBJ2-7, with D perhaps matching TRBD1 (6 bases). The CDR3 consists of 13 residues. V dropped 1 base and J dropped 5 bases, with 10 bases sitting between them. The germline CDR1 and CDR2 sequences are SGHRS and YFSETQ. The CDR3 region has the DNA TGCGCCAGCAGCTTGACAGGGTCCCACGAGCAGTACTTC. Its translation: CASSLTGSHEQYF.

The rearrangement joins TRBV6-5 to TRBJ2-7; 7 nucleotides match TRBD2. Germline CDR1 MNHEY, CDR2 SVGAGI. The CDR3 has 15 amino acids. V lost 2 bases to trimming and J lost 2 bases; unmatched junction nucleotides: 6. CDR3 bases: TGTGCCAGCAGTTACAGGCTAGCGGTGCCCTACGAGCAGTACTTC. Residues: CASSYRLAVPYEQYF.

The rearrangement links TRBV5-4 to TRBJ2-6; TRBD1 aligns across 8 bases. The CDR3 sequence is 17 residues long. The germline gives CDR1 SGHNT, CDR2 YYREEE (reference sequence). Germline trimming cut 3 bases from V and 0 bases from J; bases unmatched to any gene: 5. The CDR3 DNA sequence: TGTGCCAGCAGCTCCGGGACAGGTAGCTCTGGGGCCAACGTCCTGACTTTC. As protein: CASSSGTGSSGANVLTF.

The J gene is TRBJ2-7, the V gene TRBV7-9; D not resolved. From germline, CDR1 is SEHNR and CDR2 FQNEAQ (reference sequence). The CDR3 is made up of 14 amino acids. V lost 7 bases and J lost 3, with 16 bases in between. CDR3 residues: CASTTFESRYEQYF. The CDR3 DNA follows: TGTGCCAGCACCACATTCGAGTCTCGCTACGAGCAGTACTTC.

The chain carries TRBV4-1 and TRBJ2-1; 7 positions match TRBD2. Trimming at V came to 4 bases and at J to 4 bases, leaving 10 bases not matched to a gene. Germline values: CDR1 MGHRA, CDR2 YSYEKL. The CDR3 consists of 16 residues. The CDR3 protein is CASSPHGGEGYNEQFF. In nucleotides, the CDR3 is TGCGCCAGCAGCCCCCATGGGGGGGAAGGGTACAATGAGCAGTTCTTC.

The rearrangement joins TRBV28 to TRBJ1-3; the match to TRBD1 covers 9 bases. The germline gives CDR1 MDHEN, CDR2 SYDVKM. The length of the CDR3 is 16 residues. Losses at the gene ends were 3 bases for V and 1 base for J; bases not matched to a gene: 4. The CDR3 DNA reads as TGTGCCAGCAGTTTTTCGGGACAGGGTTCTGGAAACACCATATATTTT. Residues: CASSFSGQGSGNTIYF.

This chain joins TRBV23-1 and TRBJ2-5, with D possibly called TRBD1 or TRBD2 (7 bases each). Matching the DNA end better, TRBJ2-7 makes the J call doubtful. TRBV23-1 is recorded as an ORF, its role being uncertain. The CDR3 runs 13 residues. The CDR3 loop is CASSQGGTYEQYF. The CDR3 nucleotides read TGCGCCAGCAGCCAGGGGGGGACCTACGAGCAGTACTTC.

This chain's CDR3 is CASSPSEGNQPQHF. DNA for the CDR3: TGTGCCAGCTCACCTTCTGAGGGGAATCAGCCCCAGCATTTT. The chain links TRBV18 to TRBJ1-5; D is perhaps TRBD1 (5 bases). CDR3 length equals 14 residues. Per the germline V gene, CDR1 is KGHSH and CDR2 is LQKENI. The V gene lost 3 bases and the J gene lost 4 bases, with 10 bases spanning the gap. The variable domain in full, with the rest retrieved from reference TRBV18 and TRBJ1-5, is NAGVMQNPRHLVRRRGQEARLRCSPMKGHSHVYWYRQLPEEGLKFMVYLQKENIIDESGMPKERFSAEFPKEGPSILRIQQVVRGDSAAYFCASSPSEGNQPQHFGDGTRLSIL.

This rearrangement joins TRBV6-5 to TRBJ1-1, with D maybe TRBD1 (5 bases). CDR3 length equals 14 residues. Trimming left V 5 bases short and J 1 base short, with 11 bases between. The germline V gene encodes CDR1 MNHEY and CDR2 SVGAGI. CDR3 protein: CASSEPGGNTEAFF. The CDR3 DNA is TGTGCCAGCAGTGAACCGGGGGGGAACACTGAAGCTTTCTTT.

The rearrangement uses TRBV10-2 and TRBJ2-7; 10 nucleotides agree with TRBD2. The V gene's germline CDR1 is WSHSY and CDR2 SAAADI. The J segment lost 0 bases and the V segment lost 10 bases, leaving 3 bases of the junction unmatched. This CDR3 region has 13 residues. Here the CDR3 DNA reads TGCGCCATAACTAGCGGGACCTCCTACGAGCAGTACTTC. Protein product: CAITSGTSYEQYF.

The chain combines TRBV9 with TRBJ2-3; D may be TRBD2 (6 bases). This CDR3 region has 15 residues. Germline V CDR1 and CDR2: SGDLS, YYNGEE. With 4 bases removed from V and 4 bases from J, the gap between germline ends came to 16 bases. CDR3: CASSLRRESPDTQYF. CDR3 coding DNA: TGTGCCAGCAGCCTAAGACGGGAGAGCCCAGATACGCAGTATTTT.

This clone was seen once. This chain connects TRBV25-1 to TRBJ1-1; D not certain. Per the germline V gene, CDR1 is MGHDK and CDR2 is SYGVNS. The CDR3 runs to 14 residues. Trimming left V 3 bases short and J 0 bases short, with 8 bases between. The CDR3 coding sequence is TGTGCCAGCAGTGATCCCTCCCTGAACACTGAAGCTTTCTTT. Translation gives CASSDPSLNTEAFF.

The J gene is TRBJ2-1, the V gene TRBV9; either TRBD1 or TRBD2 may fit D (5 bases each). The germline CDR1 and CDR2 sequences are SGDLS and YYNGEE. Trimming left V 0 bases short and J 12 bases short, with 13 bases between. CDR3 size: 13 residues. CDR3 sequence (DNA): TGTGCCAGCAGCGTAGGCAGGGACCTACGGCAGTTCTTC. This sequence encodes CASSVGRDLRQFF.